This T cell receptor beta chain was sequenced during a study of shared clonotypes between healthy human individuals. The study, taken as a whole, reports: The study found lower generation probabilities in non-shared clonotypes than in those shared by all four donors. Naive subsets, compared against memory subsets, generally had larger estimated richness values.

The germline V gene encodes CDR1 SEHNR and CDR2 FQNEAQ (reference sequence). The CDR3 is made up of 14 amino acids. V gave up 1 base and J gave up 1 base, with 7 bases separating them. Remarks on this clone: The antigen remains unidentified.

Original processing methods: ImmunoSEQ junction-only sequences lacked quality scores, so their filtering differed. Generated by immunoSEQ multiplex PCR, the TCRdb table keeps only in-frame clones and is missing some. D and trimming were read from the DNA, whereas the V and J calls and clone size are those reported in that table. The sample shows nearly 750,000 clones, about two thirds of them seen only once. This chain connects TRBV7-9 to TRBJ1-1; D remains unclear. The clonotype comes from a woman aged 25 to 45 in good health. The specimen sequenced was memory CD4+ T cells sorted from blood. Subset denoted: CD45RA-negative fraction. DNA for the CDR3: TGTGCCAGCAGCTTAGGGGCCGCGAACACTGAAGCTTTCTTT. It is translated as CASSLGAANTEAFF.